The 15 T cell receptor beta chains listed next were all sequenced from one sample in a study of cytomegalovirus exposure and HLA in healthy donors. Clones were sequenced by immunoSEQ multiplex PCR, and TCRdb holds only the in-frame ones, with some missing. Of about 110,000 clones listed, roughly 90% were seen once; the top ten hold around 1.4%. The material sequenced was PBMCs. The receptors were gathered from a woman aged 25 to 39 in good health and CMV-seropositive.

This clone was found a few times. The CDR3 spells CASSSTHILYGYTF. Here the CDR3 DNA reads TGTGCCAGCAGCTCAACTCATATCCTGTATGGCTACACCTTC. The chain carries TRBV5-4 and TRBJ1-2; D gene unclear. CDR1 and CDR2 (germline): SGHNT, YYREEE (reference sequence). V lost 3 bases and J lost 5, with 14 bases in between. This CDR3 has 14 residues.

V usage is TRBV9 and J usage is TRBJ2-1; 9 bases line up with TRBD1. V shed 2 bases and J 8 bases; nucleotides not matched to a gene: 5. Germline loops: CDR1 SGDLS, CDR2 YYNGEE. The CDR3 has 14 residues. In nucleotides, the CDR3 is TGTGCCAGCAGCGTTGGGGACAGGGAGGATGAGCAGTTCTTC. Its protein is CASSVGDREDEQFF.

This sequence joins TRBV7-2 and TRBJ2-3, with TRBD1 matching over 8 bases. The germline V gene encodes CDR1 SGHTA and CDR2 FQGNSA. Trimming took 5 bases from V and 3 from J; bases not matched to a gene: 10. The CDR3 loop spans 16 amino acids. The CDR3 is CASSTYQGARTDTQYF. CDR3 sequence (DNA): TGTGCCAGCAGCACATACCAGGGGGCGCGTACAGATACGCAGTATTTT.

This clone has just one count. The chain combines TRBV7-9 with TRBJ2-2; 7 bases agree with TRBD1. After removal of 4 bases from V and 11 bases from J, the junction contained 13 bases not matched to a gene. From germline, CDR1 is SEHNR and CDR2 FQNEAQ (reference sequence). This CDR3 is built from 15 residues. The CDR3 reads CASSSAGTVPLELFF. The CDR3 DNA follows: TGTGCCAGCAGCTCGGCCGGGACAGTGCCTTTAGAGCTGTTTTTT. Full variable domain (outside the CDR3, taken from reference TRBV7-9 and TRBJ2-2): DTGVSQNPRHKITKRGQNVTFRCDPISEHNRLYWYRQTLGQGPEFLTYFQNEAQLEKSRLLSDRFSAERPKGSFSTLEIQRTEQGDSAMYLCASSSAGTVPLELFFGEGSRLTVL.

The chain combines TRBV18 with TRBJ1-4, with D possibly being TRBD1 (5 bases). With 2 bases removed from V and 0 bases from J, the gap between germline ends came to 13 bases. The CDR3 covers 17 residues. CDR1 and CDR2 from the germline V gene are KGHSH and LQKENI. The CDR3 nucleotides read TGTGCCAGCTCACCAGAATGGTTGACAGCAACTAATGAAAAACTGTTTTTT. This gives the protein CASSPEWLTATNEKLFF.

This clone has just a few counts. The chain recombines TRBV6-1 with TRBJ2-6; the D gene is possibly TRBD2 (5 bases). CDR1 MNHNS and CDR2 SASEGT come from the germline V gene. The CDR3 extends over 18 amino acids. V was trimmed by 4 bases and J by 5 bases, leaving 21 bases between them. DNA for the CDR3: TGTGCCAGCAGTGGAACTAACACGGGAAACTGGAGGGCCAACGTCCTGACTTTC. Translating it yields CASSGTNTGNWRANVLTF.

This rearrangement joins TRBV27 to TRBJ1-5; D is unresolved. The V and J ends lost 5 bases and 5 bases respectively, with 13 bases between them. Germline V gene lookup returns CDR1 MNHEY and CDR2 SMNVEV (reference sequence). This CDR3 has 14 amino acids. This chain's CDR3 is CASSLPDGDQPQHF. The CDR3 nucleotides are TGTGCCAGCAGTCTCCCGGACGGGGATCAGCCCCAGCATTTT.

This chain connects TRBV6-5 to TRBJ1-1, with 10 bases aligning to TRBD1. CDR3 length: 13 residues. Unmatched junction bases numbered 7, after V lost 8 bases and J lost 7 bases. Germline V lookup: CDR1 MNHEY, CDR2 SVGAGI. As DNA, the CDR3 is TGTGCCAGCCGACAGGGGGCGGTGGGTGAAGCTTTCTTT. This translates into CASRQGAVGEAFF.

J is TRBJ1-2 and V is TRBV5-1; TRBD1 matches 8 bases. This CDR3 comprises 17 residues. The V and J ends lost 4 bases and 5 bases, in that order; junction bases with no gene match: 16. Per the germline V gene, CDR1 is SGHRS and CDR2 is YFSETQ. CDR3 DNA sequence: TGCGCCAGCAGCCCAACCCAGGGGGCCCGGTTGGGTTATGGCTACACCTTC. It yields the protein CASSPTQGARLGYGYTF.

The CDR3 DNA reads as TGTGCCAGCAGCCCAGGGACACGGGGAGCCTACGAGCAGTACTTC. This codes for CASSPGTRGAYEQYF. The chain carries TRBV5-4 and TRBJ2-7, with a possible D match to TRBD1 (6 bases). Germline-derived CDR1 and CDR2 are SGHNT and YYREEE (reference sequence). This CDR3 has 15 residues. Trimming removed 4 bases from V and 2 bases from J, with 16 bases in between.

The chain links TRBV7-9 to TRBJ1-4; 7 nucleotides align to TRBD1. The CDR3 covers 14 residues. Germline V gene data show CDR1 as SEHNR and CDR2 as FQNEAQ (reference sequence). Losses at the gene ends were 6 bases for V and 4 bases for J; bases not matched to a gene: 5. The CDR3 region has the DNA TGTGCCAGCAGTTCCGGGACAGATAATGAAAAACTGTTTTTT. This codes for CASSSGTDNEKLFF.

This chain connects TRBV5-1 to TRBJ1-2, with unresolved D. The V and J ends lost 7 bases and 2 bases respectively, with 12 bases between them. Germline V gene sequence: CDR1 SGHRS, CDR2 YFSETQ. CDR3 length equals 13 residues. The CDR3 here is CASSDQMNYGYTF. Here the CDR3 DNA reads TGCGCCAGCTCCGATCAGATGAACTATGGCTACACCTTC.

The rearrangement uses TRBV15 and TRBJ1-4; 7 bases align to TRBD1. J was trimmed by 5 bases and V by 0 bases; bases with no gene match: 3. This CDR3 comprises 15 residues. Germline values: CDR1 LNHNV, CDR2 YYDKDF (reference sequence). The CDR3 protein is CATSRDRGQNEKLFF. The CDR3 nucleotides read TGTGCCACCAGCAGAGACAGGGGACAGAATGAAAAACTGTTTTTT. Supplemented by reference TRBV15 and TRBJ1-4, the full variable domain reads DAMVIQNPRYQVTQFGKPVTLSCSQTLNHNVMYWYQQKSSQAPKLLFHYYDKDFNNEADTPDNFQSRRPNTSFCFLDIRSPGLGDTAMYLCATSRDRGQNEKLFFGSGTQLSVL.

Only a few counts were recorded for this clone. This rearrangement joins TRBV18 to TRBJ1-6; D gene uncertain. Trimming took off 3 bases at V and 8 bases at J, with 14 bases between the two ends. The CDR3 contains 15 residues. CDR1 KGHSH and CDR2 LQKENI come from the germline V gene. In nucleotides, the CDR3 is TGTGCCAGCTCACCTGAAACCTATCGAGATTCACCCCTCCACTTT. Translating gives CASSPETYRDSPLHF. The whole variable domain, remainder taken from reference TRBV18 and TRBJ1-6, is NAGVMQNPRHLVRRRGQEARLRCSPMKGHSHVYWYRQLPEEGLKFMVYLQKENIIDESGMPKERFSAEFPKEGPSILRIQQVVRGDSAAYFCASSPETYRDSPLHFGNGTRLTVT.

The chain carries TRBV7-2 and TRBJ2-5; 8 bases are a match to TRBD2. Germline loops: CDR1 SGHTA, CDR2 FQGNSA. V lost 3 bases and J lost 5; bases outside the gene matches: 5. The CDR3 extends over 14 amino acids. The CDR3 sequence is CASSLNGGAETQYF. The CDR3 DNA sequence: TGTGCCAGCAGCTTGAACGGGGGGGCGGAGACCCAGTACTTC.